This is a list of T cell receptor beta chains from one sample in a study of CD8 T cells in ankylosing spondylitis. TCRdb re-derived calls from the 5' RACE reads in MiXCR, one entry per CDR3 protein. The table includes 300,000 to 350,000 distinct CDR3 sequences, around 21% detected once. The specimen was blood, either unsorted or a sorted T cell fraction (not recorded which). The receptors derive from a female donor with ankylosing spondylitis or in good health (not recorded which). CDR3s include the opening cysteine and the closing phenylalanine or tryptophan. Fields, in order: clone size, D gene, V gene, J gene, CDR3 protein, CDR3 DNA. The D gene is left open where the match is weak. A clone size is listed for some rows: how often the clone was seen (once, few, many), or a class if it is expanded.

few	TRBD2	TRBV6-2/TRBV6-3	TRBJ2-5	CASSYRSGRDFEETQYF	TGTGCCAGCAGTTACCGCAGCGGGAGGGATTTCGAAGAGACCCAGTACTTC
NA	TRBD1	TRBV5-1	TRBJ1-1	CASSRDRAENTEAFF	TGCGCCAGCAGCAGGGACAGGGCTGAGAACACTGAAGCTTTCTTT
many	TRBD1	TRBV6-5	TRBJ1-1	CASSYTTGDTEAFF	TGTGCCAGCAGTTACACGACAGGGGACACTGAAGCTTTCTTT
NA	TRBD1	TRBV19	TRBJ1-2	CASTPRDRNYGYTF	TGTGCCAGTACCCCACGGGACAGGAACTATGGCTACACCTTC
few	NA	TRBV9	TRBJ2-3	CASSVVTDTQYF	TGTGCCAGCAGCGTCGTGACAGATACGCAGTATTTT
few	NA	TRBV10-3	TRBJ2-3	CAIKNRPSTDTQYF	TGTGCCATCAAGAACAGACCTAGCACAGATACGCAGTATTTT
few	NA	TRBV6-1	TRBJ2-1	CASSRGVHNEQFF	TGTGCCAGCAGTAGGGGAGTCCACAATGAGCAGTTCTTC
many	NA	TRBV3-1	TRBJ2-7	CASSRSYEQYF	TGTGCCAGCAGCCGCTCCTACGAGCAGTACTTC
many	NA	TRBV12-3/TRBV12-4	TRBJ1-3	CASRRSSVSGNTIYF	TGTGCCAGCAGGCGGAGCAGCGTCTCTGGAAACACCATATATTTT
few	TRBD2	TRBV20-1	TRBJ2-3	CSARVPSGSTDTQYF	TGCAGTGCTAGAGTTCCTAGCGGGAGCACAGATACGCAGTATTTT
NA	NA	TRBV20-1	TRBJ2-5	CSARGALGGVGETQYF	TGCAGTGCAAGGGGGGCGCTAGGGGGAGTTGGAGAGACCCAGTACTTC
many	NA	TRBV12-3/TRBV12-4	TRBJ1-6	CASSLARASSPLHF	TGTGCCAGCAGTTTAGCCAGGGCCTCTTCACCCCTCCACTTT
few	NA	TRBV6-1	TRBJ2-1	CASSESTGFNEQFF	TGTGCCAGCAGTGAGTCTACAGGGTTCAATGAGCAGTTCTTC
NA	NA	TRBV20-1	TRBJ2-3	CSARELASTDTQYF	TGCAGTGCTAGAGAACTCGCCAGCACAGATACGCAGTATTTT
many	TRBD1	TRBV10-3	TRBJ2-1	CAIGPQGNEQFF	TGTGCCATCGGCCCACAGGGGAACGAGCAGTTCTTC
few	NA	TRBV20-1	TRBJ2-5	CSAGRDFIQETQYF	TGCAGTGCTGGCCGGGACTTCATCCAGGAGACCCAGTACTTC
NA	TRBD2	TRBV19	TRBJ2-5	CASGTSGQETQYF	TGTGCCAGTGGGACTAGCGGACAAGAGACCCAGTACTTC
few	NA	TRBV18	TRBJ1-2	CASSPSDGGYTF	TGTGCCAGCTCACCTTCGGACGGCGGCTACACCTTC
NA	TRBD2	TRBV4-3	TRBJ2-1	CASSQEYLALLGGGHNEQFF	TGCGCCAGCAGCCAAGAATACTTGGCTTTGCTAGGCGGGGGGCACAATGAGCAGTTCTTC
NA	NA	TRBV20-1	TRBJ2-3	CSARRAEAGTDTQYF	TGCAGTGCTAGGAGGGCGGAGGCGGGCACAGATACGCAGTATTTT
NA	NA	TRBV7-2	TRBJ2-7	CASSSAVAEQYF	TGTGCCAGCAGCTCGGCTGTGGCCGAGCAGTACTTC
few	TRBD1	TRBV11-1	TRBJ1-5	CASSLIDLRDSGNQPQHF	TGTGCCAGCAGCTTGATTGATTTGCGGGACAGTGGCAATCAGCCCCAGCATTTT
NA	NA	TRBV21-1	TRBJ2-7	CASSKGLADYEQYF	TGTGCCAGCAGCAAGGGACTAGCGGACTACGAGCAGTACTTC
NA	NA	TRBV6-5	TRBJ2-2	CASSYHSLGGNTGELFF	TGTGCCAGCAGTTACCACAGCCTCGGGGGGAACACCGGGGAGCTGTTTTTT
few	TRBD2	TRBV6-5	TRBJ2-4	CASSYSRAGGWNIQYF	TGTGCCAGCAGTTACTCGAGGGCGGGAGGATGGAACATTCAGTACTTC
NA	NA	TRBV7-2	TRBJ2-1	CASSLAWRRDNEQFF	TGTGCCAGCAGCTTAGCGTGGCGCCGCGACAATGAGCAGTTCTTC
many	NA	TRBV12-3/TRBV12-4	TRBJ1-2	CASSLSTNYGYTF	TGTGCCAGCAGTTTAAGCACTAACTATGGCTACACCTTC
few	TRBD1	TRBV20-1	TRBJ1-5	CSATLGQPSNQPQHF	TGCAGTGCTACCCTGGGACAGCCCAGCAATCAGCCCCAGCATTTT
many	TRBD2	TRBV20-1	TRBJ2-5	CSARALADKLRGETQYF	TGCAGTGCTAGAGCTCTAGCGGACAAGTTAAGGGGAGAGACCCAGTACTTC
many	NA	TRBV12-3/TRBV12-4	TRBJ2-5	CASSLGVGETQYF	TGTGCCAGCAGTTTAGGGGTGGGGGAGACCCAGTACTTC
NA	TRBD1	TRBV7-9	TRBJ2-2	CASSSRTGLNTGELFF	TGTGCCAGCAGCTCGCGGACAGGGCTGAACACCGGGGAGCTGTTTTTT
NA	NA	TRBV6-2/TRBV6-3	TRBJ2-7	CASSNPRGGAYEQYF	TGTGCCAGCAGTAACCCCCGCGGAGGAGCCTACGAGCAGTACTTC
many	NA	TRBV6-6	TRBJ2-5	CASSPGSGETQYF	TGTGCCAGCAGTCCCGGTTCGGGAGAGACCCAGTACTTC
NA	NA	TRBV18	TRBJ2-7	CASSPQLDRYEQYF	TGTGCCAGCTCACCACAACTCGACCGCTACGAGCAGTACTTC
NA	NA	TRBV10-1	TRBJ2-7	CASSGETTPYEQYF	TGCGCCAGCAGTGGGGAGACAACCCCCTACGAGCAGTACTTC
NA	NA	TRBV10-3	TRBJ2-7	CAISETKNYEQYF	TGTGCCATCTCGGAGACCAAAAACTACGAGCAGTACTTC
few	TRBD1	TRBV7-8	TRBJ2-7	CASSLARTGTYEQYF	TGTGCCAGCAGCTTAGCGCGGACAGGGACCTACGAGCAGTACTTC